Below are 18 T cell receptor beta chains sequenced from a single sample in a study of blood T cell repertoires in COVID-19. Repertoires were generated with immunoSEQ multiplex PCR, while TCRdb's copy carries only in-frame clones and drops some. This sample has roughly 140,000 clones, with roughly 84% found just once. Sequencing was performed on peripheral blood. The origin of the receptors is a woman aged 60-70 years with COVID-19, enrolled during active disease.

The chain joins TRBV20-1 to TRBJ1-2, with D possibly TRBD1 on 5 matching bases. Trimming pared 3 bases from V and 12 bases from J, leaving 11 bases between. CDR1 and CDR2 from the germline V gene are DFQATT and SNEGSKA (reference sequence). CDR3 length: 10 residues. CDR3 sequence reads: CSARGQGDTF. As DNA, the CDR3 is TGCAGTGCTAGGGGGCAAGGGGACACCTTC.

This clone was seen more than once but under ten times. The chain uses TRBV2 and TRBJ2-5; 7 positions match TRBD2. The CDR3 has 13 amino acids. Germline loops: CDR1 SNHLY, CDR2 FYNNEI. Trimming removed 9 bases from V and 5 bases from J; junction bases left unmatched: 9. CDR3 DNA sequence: TGTGCCAGTGGGAGGGAGGGCTTGGAGACCCAGTACTTC. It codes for CASGREGLETQYF.

The CDR3 reads CASSPTGGEETQYF. In nucleotides, the CDR3 is TGCGCCAGCAGCCCGACAGGGGGAGAGGAGACCCAGTACTTC. V is TRBV5-1 and J is TRBJ2-5, with 9 nucleotides matching TRBD1. Trimming at V came to 4 bases and at J to 5 bases, leaving 6 bases not matched to a gene. Germline-derived CDR1 and CDR2 are SGHRS and YFSETQ. The CDR3 contains 14 residues.

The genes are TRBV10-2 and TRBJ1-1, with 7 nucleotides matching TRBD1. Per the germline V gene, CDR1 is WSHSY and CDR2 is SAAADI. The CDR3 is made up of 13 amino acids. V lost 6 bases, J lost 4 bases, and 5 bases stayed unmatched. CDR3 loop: CASRPTGATEAFF. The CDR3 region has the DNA TGCGCCAGCAGACCTACAGGGGCCACTGAAGCTTTCTTT.

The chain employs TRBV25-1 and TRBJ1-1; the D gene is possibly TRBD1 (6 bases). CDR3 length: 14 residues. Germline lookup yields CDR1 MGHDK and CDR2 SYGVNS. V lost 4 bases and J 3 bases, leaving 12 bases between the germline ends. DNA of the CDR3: TGTGCCAGCAGTGGACAGGTTCGGGACACTGAAGCTTTCTTT. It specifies CASSGQVRDTEAFF.

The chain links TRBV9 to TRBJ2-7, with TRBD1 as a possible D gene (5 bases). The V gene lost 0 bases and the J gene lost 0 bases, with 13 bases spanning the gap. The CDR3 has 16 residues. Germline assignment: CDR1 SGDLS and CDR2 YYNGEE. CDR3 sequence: CASSVGPTGFSYEQYF. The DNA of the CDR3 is TGTGCCAGCAGCGTAGGCCCCACAGGTTTCTCCTACGAGCAGTACTTC.

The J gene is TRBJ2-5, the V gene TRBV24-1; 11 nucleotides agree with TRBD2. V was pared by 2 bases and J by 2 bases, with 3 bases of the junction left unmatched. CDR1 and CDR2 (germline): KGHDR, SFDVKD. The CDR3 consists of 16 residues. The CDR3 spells CATSDSLAGGQETQYF. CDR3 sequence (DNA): TGTGCCACCAGTGATTCCCTAGCGGGGGGACAAGAGACCCAGTACTTC.

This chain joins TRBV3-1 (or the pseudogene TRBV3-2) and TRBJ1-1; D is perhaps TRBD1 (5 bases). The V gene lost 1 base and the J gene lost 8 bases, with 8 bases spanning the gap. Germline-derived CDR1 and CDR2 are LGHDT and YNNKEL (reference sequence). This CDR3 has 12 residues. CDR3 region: CASSQGRGEAFF. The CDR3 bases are TGTGCCAGCAGCCAAGGACGGGGGGAAGCTTTCTTT.

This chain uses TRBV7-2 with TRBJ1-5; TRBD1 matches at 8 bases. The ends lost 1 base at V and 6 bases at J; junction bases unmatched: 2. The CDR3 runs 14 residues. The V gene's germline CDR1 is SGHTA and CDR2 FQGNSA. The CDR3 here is CASSLGQGIQPQHF. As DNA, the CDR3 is TGTGCCAGCAGCTTAGGACAGGGGATTCAGCCCCAGCATTTT. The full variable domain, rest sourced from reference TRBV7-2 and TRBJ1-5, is GAGVSQSPSNKVTEKGKDVELRCDPISGHTALYWYRQSLGQGLEFLIYFQGNSAPDKSGLPSDRFSAERTGGSVSTLTIQRTQQEDSAVYLCASSLGQGIQPQHFGDGTRLSIL.

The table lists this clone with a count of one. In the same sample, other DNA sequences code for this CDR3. This CDR3 reads CASSLGLDGYTF. Written as DNA, the CDR3 is TGTGCCAGCAGCCTCGGACTGGATGGCTACACCTTC. The chain uses TRBV7-9 and TRBJ1-2; no definite D call. The CDR3 spans 12 residues. V dropped 5 bases and J dropped 6 bases, with 10 bases sitting between them. Germline CDR1 is SEHNR and CDR2 is FQNEAQ (reference sequence). Looking up the rest from reference TRBV7-9 and TRBJ1-2 gives the full variable domain: DTGVSQNPRHKITKRGQNVTFRCDPISEHNRLYWYRQTLGQGPEFLTYFQNEAQLEKSRLLSDRFSAERPKGSFSTLEIQRTEQGDSAMYLCASSLGLDGYTFGSGTRLTVV.

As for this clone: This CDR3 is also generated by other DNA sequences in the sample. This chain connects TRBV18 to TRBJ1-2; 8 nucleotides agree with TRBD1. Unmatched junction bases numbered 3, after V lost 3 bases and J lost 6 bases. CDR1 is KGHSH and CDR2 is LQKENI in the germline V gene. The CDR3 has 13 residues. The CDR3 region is CASSPLTGDGYTF. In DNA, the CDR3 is TGTGCCAGCTCACCCTTGACAGGGGATGGCTACACCTTC.

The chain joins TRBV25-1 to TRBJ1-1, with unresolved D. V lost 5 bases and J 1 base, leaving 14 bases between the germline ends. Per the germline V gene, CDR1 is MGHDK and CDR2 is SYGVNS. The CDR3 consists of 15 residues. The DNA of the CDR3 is TGTGCCAGCAGTTATCAACAGCTTGGGAACACTGAAGCTTTCTTT. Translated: CASSYQQLGNTEAFF.

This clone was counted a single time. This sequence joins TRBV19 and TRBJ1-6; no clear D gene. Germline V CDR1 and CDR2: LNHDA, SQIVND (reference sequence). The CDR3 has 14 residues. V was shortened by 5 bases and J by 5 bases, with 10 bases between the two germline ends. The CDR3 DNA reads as TGTGCCAGTAGTCCCCGGGAACATAATTCACCCCTCCACTTT. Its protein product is CASSPREHNSPLHF.

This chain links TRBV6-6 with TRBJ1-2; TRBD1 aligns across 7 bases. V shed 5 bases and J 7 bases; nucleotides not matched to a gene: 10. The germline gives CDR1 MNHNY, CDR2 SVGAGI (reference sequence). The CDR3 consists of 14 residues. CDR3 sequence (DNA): TGTGCCAGCAGTCCCGGACAGGACCCCCGTGGCTACACCTTC. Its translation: CASSPGQDPRGYTF.

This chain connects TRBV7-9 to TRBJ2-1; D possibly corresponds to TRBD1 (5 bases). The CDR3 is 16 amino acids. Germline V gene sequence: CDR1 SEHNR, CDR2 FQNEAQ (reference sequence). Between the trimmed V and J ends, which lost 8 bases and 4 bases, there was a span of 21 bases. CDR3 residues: CASAPLGAASYNEQFF. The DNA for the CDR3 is TGTGCCAGCGCCCCTCTAGGGGCCGCTAGTTACAATGAGCAGTTCTTC.

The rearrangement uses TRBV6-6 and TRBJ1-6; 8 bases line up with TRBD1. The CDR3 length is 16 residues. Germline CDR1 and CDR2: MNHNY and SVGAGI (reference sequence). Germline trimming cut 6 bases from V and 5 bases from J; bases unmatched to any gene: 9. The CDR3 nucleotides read TGTGCCAGCAGACCACAGGGGGGGCCAAATAATTCACCCCTCCACTTT. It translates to CASRPQGGPNNSPLHF.

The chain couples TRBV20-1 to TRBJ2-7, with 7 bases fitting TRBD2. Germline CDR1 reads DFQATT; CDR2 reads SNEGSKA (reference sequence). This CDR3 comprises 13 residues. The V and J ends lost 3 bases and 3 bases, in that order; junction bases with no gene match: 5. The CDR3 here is CSASPWEGYEQYF. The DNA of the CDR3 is TGCAGTGCTAGTCCATGGGAGGGCTACGAGCAGTACTTC.

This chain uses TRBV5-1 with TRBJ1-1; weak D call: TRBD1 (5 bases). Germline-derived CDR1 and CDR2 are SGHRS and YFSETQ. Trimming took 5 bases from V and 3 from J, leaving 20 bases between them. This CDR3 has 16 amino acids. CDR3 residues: CASRTGTPGGYTEAFF. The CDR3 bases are TGCGCCAGCAGAACCGGGACCCCGGGGGGATACACTGAAGCTTTCTTT.